The clone carrying this T cell receptor (beta chain) was recorded a few times. Its target is unknown. These data are taken from a study of T cell repertoires in aging, cancer and after chemotherapy. Study information: Over several months to years, re-sampled healthy donor repertoires clearly shared clones.

Rearranged V-D-J TRB sequences were amplified with a mixed TRB-A/B primer pool. TCRdb passed the multiplex PCR reads through MiXCR, listing each CDR3 protein once. The table lists approximately 13,000 distinct CDR3 sequences, over 25% of them singletons. Germline V gives CDR1 MNHEY, CDR2 SVGAGI. Trimming removed 5 bases from V and 9 bases from J, with 11 bases in between. The CDR3 sequence is 12 residues long. Study-level points and caveats: In cancer patients, declining TCR diversity with age involved lost richness and lost evenness. In each cancer cohort, median generation probability increased across chemotherapy, suggesting thymic output rebounded.

The template was genomic DNA from peripheral blood, not RNA. Sequencing was carried out using blood. The TCR originated in a human donor in good health. The chain recombines TRBV6-5 with TRBJ1-5, with unresolved D. CDR3 sequence reads: CASSLPFGPQHF. The CDR3 region has the DNA TGTGCCAGCAGTCTACCCTTCGGGCCCCAGCATTTT.